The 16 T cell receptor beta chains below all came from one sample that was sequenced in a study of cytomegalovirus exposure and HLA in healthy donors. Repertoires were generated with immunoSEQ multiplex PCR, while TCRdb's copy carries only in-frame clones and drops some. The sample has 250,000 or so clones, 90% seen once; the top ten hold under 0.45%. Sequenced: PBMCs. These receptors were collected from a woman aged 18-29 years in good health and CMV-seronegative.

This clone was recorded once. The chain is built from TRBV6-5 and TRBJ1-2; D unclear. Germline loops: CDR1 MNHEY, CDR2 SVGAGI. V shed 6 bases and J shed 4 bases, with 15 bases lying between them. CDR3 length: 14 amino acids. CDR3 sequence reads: CASSPYGMAYGYTF. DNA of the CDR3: TGTGCCAGCAGCCCATACGGGATGGCCTATGGCTACACCTTC.

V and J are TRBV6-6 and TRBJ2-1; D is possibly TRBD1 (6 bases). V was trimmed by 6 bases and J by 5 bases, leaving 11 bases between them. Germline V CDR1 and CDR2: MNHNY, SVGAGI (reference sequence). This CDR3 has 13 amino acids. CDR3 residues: CASRADRHNEQFF. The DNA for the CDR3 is TGTGCCAGCAGGGCCGACAGGCACAATGAGCAGTTCTTC.

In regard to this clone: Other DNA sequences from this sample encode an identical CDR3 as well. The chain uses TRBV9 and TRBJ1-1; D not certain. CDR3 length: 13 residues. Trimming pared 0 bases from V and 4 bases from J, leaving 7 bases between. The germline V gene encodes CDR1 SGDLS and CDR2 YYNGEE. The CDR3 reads CASSVGRGTEAFF. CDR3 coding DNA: TGTGCCAGCAGCGTAGGTAGAGGCACTGAAGCTTTCTTT.

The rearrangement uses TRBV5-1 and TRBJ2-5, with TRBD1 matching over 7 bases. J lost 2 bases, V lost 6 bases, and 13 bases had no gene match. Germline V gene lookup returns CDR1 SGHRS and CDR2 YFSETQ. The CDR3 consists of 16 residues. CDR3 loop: CASIDKVGRGQETQYF. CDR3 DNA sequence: TGCGCCAGCATCGACAAGGTCGGCAGGGGGCAAGAGACCCAGTACTTC.

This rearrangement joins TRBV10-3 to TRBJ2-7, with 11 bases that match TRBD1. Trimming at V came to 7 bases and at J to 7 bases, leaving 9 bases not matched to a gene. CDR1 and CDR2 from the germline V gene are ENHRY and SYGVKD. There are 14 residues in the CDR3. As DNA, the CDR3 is TGTGCCATCAACCTTGGACAGGGGGCGCAAGAGCAGTACTTC. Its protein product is CAINLGQGAQEQYF.

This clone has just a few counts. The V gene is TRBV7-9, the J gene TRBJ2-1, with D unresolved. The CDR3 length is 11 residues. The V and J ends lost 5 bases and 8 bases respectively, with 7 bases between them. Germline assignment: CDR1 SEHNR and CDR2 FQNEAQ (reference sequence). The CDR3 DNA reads TGTGCCAGCAGCCCTCAGGATGAGCAGTTCTTC. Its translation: CASSPQDEQFF.

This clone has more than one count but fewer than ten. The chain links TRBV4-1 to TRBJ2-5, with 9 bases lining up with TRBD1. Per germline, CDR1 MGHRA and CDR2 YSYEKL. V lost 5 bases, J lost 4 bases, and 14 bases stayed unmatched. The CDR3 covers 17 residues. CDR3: CASSDWTGVQTRETQYF. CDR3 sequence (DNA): TGCGCCAGCAGCGATTGGACAGGGGTACAAACCAGAGAGACCCAGTACTTC.

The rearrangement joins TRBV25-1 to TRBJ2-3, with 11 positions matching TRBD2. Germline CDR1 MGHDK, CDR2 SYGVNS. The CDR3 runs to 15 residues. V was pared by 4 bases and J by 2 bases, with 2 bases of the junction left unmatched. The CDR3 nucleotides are TGTGCCAGCAGTGCTAGCGGGGGGCCCACAGATACGCAGTATTTT. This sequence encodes CASSASGGPTDTQYF.

The CDR3 loop reads CASSDSLIRGLNTEAFF. In DNA form, the CDR3 reads TGTGCCAGCAGTGATTCTTTGATCCGCGGTCTGAACACTGAAGCTTTCTTT. The chain recombines TRBV6-1 with TRBJ1-1; no clear D gene. V was shortened by 3 bases and J by 0 bases, with 17 bases between the two germline ends. The CDR3 is 17 amino acids. Germline V gives CDR1 MNHNS, CDR2 SASEGT.

In DNA, the CDR3 is TGTGCCAGCAGTTTTTTAGGACAGGCTCCGGATTCACCCCTCCACTTT. Encoded protein: CASSFLGQAPDSPLHF. The chain combines TRBV27 with TRBJ1-6, with TRBD1 identical over 7 bases. This CDR3 region has 16 residues. V trimming: 3 bases; J trimming: 8 bases; junction bases outside the gene matches: 10. Germline CDR1 MNHEY, CDR2 SMNVEV (reference sequence).

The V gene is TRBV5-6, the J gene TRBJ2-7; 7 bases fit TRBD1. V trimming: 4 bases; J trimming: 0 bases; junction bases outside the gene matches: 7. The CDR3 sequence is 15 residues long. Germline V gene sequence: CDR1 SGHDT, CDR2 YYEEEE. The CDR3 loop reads CASSRGQIYSYEQYF. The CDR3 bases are TGTGCCAGCAGCAGGGGACAGATCTACTCCTACGAGCAGTACTTC.

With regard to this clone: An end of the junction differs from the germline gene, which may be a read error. CDR3 sequence (DNA): TGTGCCAGCAGCTTAGTTCCGGGTCGAATTGCCTTT. It specifies CASSLVPGRIAF. V is TRBV11-2 and J is TRBJ1-3; D call uncertain. Germline CDR1 reads SGHAT; CDR2 reads FQNNGV. The CDR3 spans 12 residues.

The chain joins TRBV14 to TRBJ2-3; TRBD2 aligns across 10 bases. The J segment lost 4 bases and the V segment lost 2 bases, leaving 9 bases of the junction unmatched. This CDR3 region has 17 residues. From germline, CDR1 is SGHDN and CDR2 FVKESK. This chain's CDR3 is CASSQPPRLAGADTQYF. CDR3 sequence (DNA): TGTGCCAGCAGCCAACCGCCCCGGCTAGCGGGGGCAGATACGCAGTATTTT.

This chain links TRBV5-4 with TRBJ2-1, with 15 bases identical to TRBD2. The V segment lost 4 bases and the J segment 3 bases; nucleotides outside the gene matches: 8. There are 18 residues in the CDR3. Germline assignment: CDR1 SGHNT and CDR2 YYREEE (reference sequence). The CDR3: CASSPGLAGGPVYNEQFF. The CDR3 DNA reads TGTGCCAGCAGCCCCGGACTAGCGGGGGGGCCGGTCTACAATGAGCAGTTCTTC.

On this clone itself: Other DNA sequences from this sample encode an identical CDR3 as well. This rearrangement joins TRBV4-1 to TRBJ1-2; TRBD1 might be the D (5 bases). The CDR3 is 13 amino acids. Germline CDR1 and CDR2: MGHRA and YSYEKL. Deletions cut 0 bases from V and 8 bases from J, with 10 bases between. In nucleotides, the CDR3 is TGCGCCAGCAGCCAAGAAGGGGCGGGGGGCTACACCTTC. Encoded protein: CASSQEGAGGYTF.

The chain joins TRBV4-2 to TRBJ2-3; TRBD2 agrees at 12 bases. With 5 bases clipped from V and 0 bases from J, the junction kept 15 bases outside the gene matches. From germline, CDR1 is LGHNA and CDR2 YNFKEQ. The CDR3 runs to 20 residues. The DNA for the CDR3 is TGTGCCAGCAGCTTCCGACTAGCGGGGGTGCTCTCGTTGAGCACAGATACGCAGTATTTT. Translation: CASSFRLAGVLSLSTDTQYF.